This is a list of T cell receptor beta chains from one sample in a study of vaccination and CD4 T cells after COVID-19. A single record per CDR3 protein comes from TCRdb applying MiXCR to the PCR reads. The data contain about 16,000 distinct CDR3 sequences, around 44% of them seen just once; the ten biggest clones take up under 7.5%. For these receptors, no antigen is known. Sample: CD4+ T cells from blood, cultured in vitro, taken after SARS-CoV-2 vaccination. The receptors were sampled from a human donor who had recovered from COVID-19. Each CDR3 is given with its conserved first and last residue. D genes are given only for firm matches. Clone size is given for some rows only: seen once, a few or many times, or a class if the clone is expanded.

>TRBV7-8|NA|14|NA
CASSEDSAGDTQYF
>TRBV4-2|NA|12|NA
CASSQGHNEQFF
>TRBV27|NA|13|NA
CASSLNSGQPQHF
>TRBV20-1|NA|18|TRBD2
CSARTLGTTWADTGELFF
>TRBV30|few|15|TRBD1
CAWKRGQGVSYEQYF
>TRBV7-2|NA|15|TRBD2
CASSDTSGSRYEQYF
>TRBV7-9|NA|13|NA
CASSGGQGRSQYF
>TRBV7-6|NA|13|NA
CASSMTAATGYTF
>TRBV20-1|NA|13|NA
CSASSGSGETQYF
>TRBV20-1|NA|14|NA
CSAARPGGTGELFF
>TRBV7-2|NA|12|NA
CASSFRTYEQYF
>TRBV19|NA|12|NA
CASSIPGGKLFF
>TRBV20-1|NA|15|TRBD2
CSARYLSGRAPEQYF
>TRBV20-1|few|12|NA
CSARTANQPQHF
>TRBV20-1|few|16|NA
CSARGNPGGADQPQHF
>TRBV2|few|13|NA
CASRTARNTEAFF
>TRBV6-1|few|15|NA
CASSPPGGGNQPQHF
>TRBV7-3|NA|18|NA
CASSLAGSVPLAKNIQYF
>TRBV2|once|17|NA
CASSEEGDPSSYNEQFF
>TRBV7-2|medium-sized|14|TRBD2
CASSLILAVNEQFF
>TRBV18|few|13|NA
CASSEGTVETQYF
>TRBV28|few|14|TRBD2
CASSTPGLDETQYF
>TRBV29-1|NA|12|NA
CSVWDLQGGQYF
>TRBV20-1|NA|13|NA
CSARVRGSYEQYF
>TRBV10-3|NA|14|TRBD2
CAISEGRDPGELFF
>TRBV29-1|once|13|NA
CSVGLTMNTEAFF
>TRBV19|NA|13|NA
CASSTSWGETQYF
>TRBV7-8|few|12|NA
CASSLFGQPQHF
>TRBV18|NA|15|NA
CASSPTGQGHYGYTF
>TRBV4-1|NA|15|NA
CASSQGLAGGDTQYF
>TRBV7-3|NA|15|TRBD2
CASSLGLAGVDTQYF
>TRBV27|NA|15|NA
CASKSFFSGTYEQYF
>TRBV11-3|NA|14|NA
CASSLVAARDEQYF
>TRBV18|NA|14|NA
CASSLASSYNEQFF
>TRBV4-1|NA|15|TRBD1
CASSPRQGGNSPLHF
>TRBV7-2|NA|16|TRBD2
CASSPIAGVTKNIQYF
>TRBV11-1|NA|16|NA
CASSLRFGGTYNEQFF
>TRBV7-9|NA|14|NA
CASSRGELIETQYF
>TRBV6-1|NA|17|TRBD2
CASSPAGLAPSTDTQYF
>TRBV20-1|NA|12|NA
CSALRKKETQYF
>TRBV30|NA|13|NA
CAWGSGRYNEQFF
>TRBV18|NA|16|TRBD2
CASSPQAGGGIYEQYF
>TRBV20-1|NA|13|NA
CSALRPDGEKLFF
>TRBV7-2|NA|17|NA
CASSLVGPIISGNTIYF
>TRBV24-1|few|17|TRBD2
CATSETGLADTTDTQYF